A selection of T cell receptor beta chains follows, all from one sample in a study of identical twins. TCRdb used MiXCR to reprocess the 5' RACE reads, holding one entry per CDR3 protein. Of 690,000 or so distinct CDR3 sequences listed, 5.5% to 6.5% are singletons. The sequenced material came from naive T cells sorted from blood. These receptors were collected from a man aged 18 to 30 in good health. Both conserved end residues are part of each CDR3. The order of the fields is clone size, D gene, V gene, J gene, CDR3 length, CDR3 DNA, CDR3 protein. D genes are given only for firm matches. For some rows the clone size is stated as once, few or many, or as a class when expanded; others skip it.

NA	TRBD2	TRBV29-1	TRBJ2-1	14	TGCAGCCGAAATGCGGGAGTAGTCTACAATGAGCAGTTCTTC	CSRNAGVVYNEQFF
many	NA	TRBV7-9	TRBJ2-1	13	TGTGCCAGCAGCCCCCGAACGGAGGATGAGCAGTTCTTC	CASSPRTEDEQFF
few	NA	TRBV5-1	TRBJ2-5	14	TGCGCCAGCAGCTTAACGGGGAAAAAAGAGACCCAGTACTTC	CASSLTGKKETQYF
NA	TRBD2	TRBV4-1	TRBJ2-1	16	TGCGCCAGCAGCCAAGATCCCGCTAGCGGGAAGCTTTCTCAGTTCTTC	CASSQDPASGKLSQFF
many	NA	TRBV29-1	TRBJ2-2	16	TGCAGCGTTCTTAACCCGGACACCGAGAACACCGGGGAGCTGTTTTTT	CSVLNPDTENTGELFF
many	TRBD2	TRBV12-3/TRBV12-4	TRBJ2-3	14	TGTGCCAGCAGTTTGCTAGCGGGAGAAGATACGCAGTATTTT	CASSLLAGEDTQYF
many	NA	TRBV6-5	TRBJ1-2	11	TGTGCCAGCAAGTGGGGAGGGGGCTACACCTTC	CASKWGGGYTF
few	NA	TRBV6-2/TRBV6-3	TRBJ2-1	14	TGTGCCAGCATAAGTAGCGGTTCCTACAATGAGCAGTTCTTC	CASISSGSYNEQFF
many	TRBD2	TRBV20-1	TRBJ2-1	14	TGCAGTGCTCCGGAGCGGGAGGGCCCCAATGAGCAGTTCTTC	CSAPEREGPNEQFF
many	NA	TRBV5-5	TRBJ2-5	15	TGTGCCAGCAGCTTAGTGGTCCTTAAGGGAGAGACCCAGTACTTC	CASSLVVLKGETQYF
many	NA	TRBV5-1	TRBJ2-1	15	TGCGCCAGCGGCGGACGATCAAACAGGGCGAATGAGCAGTTCTTC	CASGGRSNRANEQFF
NA	NA	TRBV14	TRBJ2-7	13	TGTGCCAGCAGCCCCTCCACCGGGAACGAGCAGTACTTC	CASSPSTGNEQYF
NA	NA	TRBV2	TRBJ2-1	14	TGTGCCAGCAGGCCCCGGTGGGCTGGAAATGAGCAGTTCTTC	CASRPRWAGNEQFF
few	NA	TRBV20-1	TRBJ2-1	12	TGCAGTGCAGCGGAGGGGGGTAATGAGCAGTTCTTC	CSAAEGGNEQFF
many	TRBD2	TRBV6-5	TRBJ2-1	15	TGTGCCAGCAGTTACACTAGCGGGGGACACAATGAGCAGTTCTTC	CASSYTSGGHNEQFF
many	TRBD1	TRBV5-1	TRBJ1-6	14	TGCGCCAGCAGCCCAGGGACAGGGGATTCACCCCTCCACTTT	CASSPGTGDSPLHF
many	NA	TRBV20-1	TRBJ2-1	11	TGCAGTGTGTCCCTGGACAATGAGCAGTTCTTC	CSVSLDNEQFF
few	NA	TRBV9	TRBJ2-7	13	TGTGCCAGCAGCGGGGACATGGGATACGAGCAGTACTTC	CASSGDMGYEQYF
few	NA	TRBV11-2	TRBJ1-1	14	TGTGCCAGCAGCTTAGAGTCATGGAACACTGAAGCTTTCTTT	CASSLESWNTEAFF
many	TRBD2	TRBV12-3/TRBV12-4	TRBJ2-3	16	TGTGCCAGCAGTTTAAGTGGCGGGAGGATCACAGATACGCAGTATTTT	CASSLSGGRITDTQYF
few	TRBD2	TRBV7-8	TRBJ2-3	16	TGTGCCAGCCAGCTTGGCGGGGGACCCCGCACAGATACGCAGTATTTT	CASQLGGGPRTDTQYF
many	TRBD2	TRBV4-1	TRBJ2-1	17	TGCGCCAGCAGCTTTGTAGCCGGGACTAGAAGGAGGGATGAGCAGTTCTTC	CASSFVAGTRRRDEQFF
few	NA	TRBV5-5	TRBJ1-1	15	TGTGCCAGCAGCCGAACCTGGGACCCGAACACTGAAGCTTTCTTT	CASSRTWDPNTEAFF
many	TRBD1	TRBV6-1	TRBJ2-5	16	TGTGCCAGCAGTACCTCCGGGACAGGGATCAGTGAGACCCAGTACTTC	CASSTSGTGISETQYF
many	TRBD2	TRBV10-3	TRBJ2-1	17	TGTGCCACCTGCCAAGACTTAGCGGGAAGGTCCTACAATGAGCAGTTCTTC	CATCQDLAGRSYNEQFF
many	NA	TRBV30	TRBJ2-2	11	TGTGCCTGGATGTCTACCGGGGAGCTGTTTTTT	CAWMSTGELFF
few	NA	TRBV4-3	TRBJ2-5	16	TGCGCCAGCAGTCAGACCCTCCGAGGGCCTCAAGAGACCCAGTACTTC	CASSQTLRGPQETQYF
many	NA	TRBV5-6	TRBJ1-2	12	TGTGCCAGCAGCTCGAATGGGGATGGCTACACCTTC	CASSSNGDGYTF
many	TRBD2	TRBV20-1	TRBJ2-5	16	TGCAGTGCTACGAACACCCTCGGGGGGACCCAAGAGACCCAGTACTTC	CSATNTLGGTQETQYF
many	NA	TRBV21-1	TRBJ2-5	13	TGTGCCAAACAGGGTAGGCTAGCGAAGACCCAGTACTTC	CAKQGRLAKTQYF
many	NA	TRBV20-1	TRBJ2-1	12	TGCAGTGCTAGTAGACCTAACAATGAGCAGTTCTTC	CSASRPNNEQFF
few	NA	TRBV7-2	TRBJ2-2	16	TGTGCCAGCAGCCCGTGGGAGGCTGCGAACACCGGGGAGCTGTTTTTT	CASSPWEAANTGELFF
NA	NA	TRBV30	TRBJ1-5	13	TGTGCCTGGAGTGGGGACGGGACTTCGCCCCAGCATTTT	CAWSGDGTSPQHF
many	TRBD1	TRBV20-1	TRBJ1-6	13	TGCAGTGCTTCCGACAGGGGGCGATCACCCCTCCACTTT	CSASDRGRSPLHF
NA	NA	TRBV27	TRBJ2-3	16	TGTGCCAGCAGTTTACCCCAGGGGTTAGGCACAGATACGCAGTATTTT	CASSLPQGLGTDTQYF
many	NA	TRBV12-3/TRBV12-4	TRBJ2-5	12	TGTGCCAGCAGGCAAGTTCTAGAGACCCAGTACTTC	CASRQVLETQYF
few	NA	TRBV6-2/TRBV6-3	TRBJ2-1	14	TGTGCCAGCAGTTACTCAGGGGGGGTCCCCGAGCAGTTCTTC	CASSYSGGVPEQFF
few	NA	TRBV7-9	TRBJ2-1	14	TGTGCCACCCCCCTGGCAAGTCCCAACAATGAGCAGTTCTTC	CATPLASPNNEQFF
many	NA	TRBV29-1	TRBJ2-2	22	TGCAGCGTTGTCGTCCCCGGGAGACGCGAAGGTAGCCGGGGTCGTAACACCGGGGAGCTGTTTTTT	CSVVVPGRREGSRGRNTGELFF
few	NA	TRBV4-1	TRBJ1-1	17	TGCGCCAGCAGCCACCCCCTCAACAGGGAGAAGAACACTGAAGCTTTCTTT	CASSHPLNREKNTEAFF
many	NA	TRBV5-1	TRBJ1-1	13	TGCGCCAGCAGCTTGGGAGGGGACACTGAAGCTTTCTTT	CASSLGGDTEAFF
few	TRBD1	TRBV4-1	TRBJ2-5	17	TGCGCCAGCAGCCAGGACGGGGGACAGGTCCGACAAGAGACCCAGTACTTC	CASSQDGGQVRQETQYF
few	NA	TRBV12-3/TRBV12-4	TRBJ1-3	13	TGTGCCACGCGGTCGGGGGCAGGAAACACCATATATTTT	CATRSGAGNTIYF
many	NA	TRBV29-1	TRBJ1-1	11	TGCAGCGGGGGGGGTGGCACTGAAGCTTTCTTT	CSGGGGTEAFF
NA	NA	TRBV5-1	TRBJ2-1	16	TGCGCCAGCAGCTCACCCGTGACGGGGGACTACAATGAGCAGTTCTTC	CASSSPVTGDYNEQFF
few	NA	TRBV14	TRBJ2-1	14	TGTGCCAGCCGATTGAACAGACTCACCGGTGAGCAGTTCTTC	CASRLNRLTGEQFF
many	NA	TRBV18	TRBJ2-1	11	TGTGCCAGCTCACCTGGCAATGAGCAGTTCTTC	CASSPGNEQFF
NA	NA	TRBV7-3	TRBJ2-3	15	TGTGCCAGCAGCTCCAAATCTGGGATCACAGATACGCAGTATTTT	CASSSKSGITDTQYF
NA	TRBD2	TRBV7-2	TRBJ2-2	14	TGTGCCAGCCGGCGCGGGAGTTCGACCGGGGAGCTGTTTTTT	CASRRGSSTGELFF
many	NA	TRBV11-2	TRBJ2-5	13	TGTGCCAGCAGAACAGAGTTCCAAGAGACCCAGTACTTC	CASRTEFQETQYF